The clone carrying this T cell receptor beta chain was seen only once. The data were obtained in a study of blood T cell repertoires in COVID-19. Study-wide context: Italy, Spain and the United States were the sources of the convalescent and acute COVID-19 samples.

In the authors' workflow: Estimates of nucleated cell counts were drawn from the amplification of reference gene primers. Here immunoSEQ multiplex PCR was the method, and the copy in TCRdb shows in-frame clones only, minus some. The D gene and trimming were derived from the DNA, and the V and J assignments and clone size from that table. The sample yields over 130,000 clones, roughly 80% seen once. The length of the CDR3 is 17 residues. The ends lost 4 bases at V and 5 bases at J; junction bases unmatched: 10. Looked up from germline, CDR1 is SGDLS and CDR2 is YYNGEE. The clonotype comes from a woman aged 45 to 65 with active or convalescent COVID-19. The sample consisted of peripheral blood. V usage is TRBV9 and J usage is TRBJ2-3; 13 positions agree with TRBD2. CDR3 nucleotides: TGTGCCAGCAGCCCCCGGACTAGCGGGAGTGATCGAGATACGCAGTATTTT. Its translation is CASSPRTSGSDRDTQYF.